The T cell receptor (beta chain) under discussion was sequenced for a study of cytomegalovirus exposure and HLA in healthy donors (dated 2017 in TCRdb). Concerning the study at large: An earlier analysis of approximately 640 of the donors reported approximately 290 Gb of sequence data and 117 million unique TCR beta sequences from some 180 million T cells. An early release that covered about 600 HLA-typed donors contained approximately 290 gigabases of sequencing data and about 93 million unique TCR sequences. Of the roughly 410 genotyped donors, 81% were placed in the genetic ancestry cluster associated with self-reported Caucasian donors. The aim of the study was to test whether cataloging public T cell receptors could identify signatures of past pathogen exposure. The study profiled the T cell repertoires of some 610 subjects by immunosequencing and related them to cytomegalovirus serostatus. Besides the first cohort of 550 to 750 subjects, a separate validation cohort made up of roughly 120 different subjects was used. The study combined high-throughput TCR immunosequencing, statistical association of individual TCRs with disease status, and machine learning to predict cytomegalovirus infection status. A later analysis re-analyzed previously published TCR beta repertoires from 550 to 700 donors and added high-resolution HLA genotyping to study TCR occurrence patterns. Rather than using new phenotypic data, the later analysis identified candidate immune exposures from TCR beta sequences and from how often those sequences occurred across donors. An earlier analysis of some 500 of the donors used high-throughput TCR beta sequencing to judge whether each TCR beta V gene segment behaved as functional or pseudogenic. Donor age, sex, ethnicity and CMV serostatus were compiled alongside the repertoire data. Genome-wide SNP genotypes for about 60% of the 666 donors were used in a later genetic analysis, which treated that subset as a discovery cohort. All discovery cohort repertoires had been generated using a single sequencing platform. HLA typing included class I and class II loci at four-digit resolution. The number of donors typed differed by locus, with roughly 620-640 for A, B, C, DRB1 and DQB1, around 520 for DQA1, approximately 580 for DPA1, and some 440 for DPB1. A handful of DR-DQ haplotypes were handled as single units for association and clustering because linkage in the cohort was strong. Among 300 to 500 genotyped donors of the cohort, an average of about 240,000 unique TCR beta nucleotide sequences was sequenced per donor, of which about 20% were non-productive.

Libraries came from the immunoSEQ multiplex PCR assay. A mixture of 60 forward primers for TCR Vbeta segments and 13 reverse primers for TCR Jbeta segments was used in the multiplex PCR. The CDR3 region of rearranged TCR beta genes was amplified from genomic DNA with a multiplex PCR assay. On the Illumina HiSeq System, the amplified TCR beta libraries were sequenced as 87-base-pair reads. Under the source paper's analysis protocol: A later analysis tallied 75 million to 95 million unique TCR beta chains across the approximately 670 repertoires, and approximately 9.9 million of those chains were shared by two or more donors. A nearest-neighbor algorithm error-corrected the raw reads and collapsed the reads into unique sequences, merging closely related sequences to remove PCR and sequencing errors. To assign V, D and J gene segments, CDR3 sequences were aligned to IMGT reference sequences. For a sequence to be retained, a match of at least six nucleotides to both a V gene segment and a J gene segment was required. A rearrangement was called productive if the CDR3 had no stop codons and remained in frame with V and J, and every other rearrangement was called non-productive. Following IMGT convention, CDR3 was defined as the stretch from the second conserved V-encoded cysteine up to the conserved J-encoded phenylalanine. The earlier analysis of about 570 of the donors excluded any sequence lacking an unambiguous match to a single V gene segment. An earlier analysis of fewer than 750 of the donors called V segments functional above 56.7% productive rearrangements and segregating when the between-donor standard deviation exceeded 5%. To diagnose cytomegalovirus status from the catalog of TCR beta chain sequences, a statistical classification framework was built. A later analysis assigned V and J genes by comparing TCR nucleotide sequences with IMGT/GENE-DB human TR gene sequences. In a later analysis, CDR3 sequences and most-parsimonious VDJ recombination scenarios were assigned using the TCRdist pipeline. A later analysis defined each TCR beta chain by its CDR3 amino acid sequence plus V-gene family, and excluded reads lacking a unique V-gene family. In a later analysis, 450 to 600 highly shared, low-generation-probability nucleotide sequences were removed to address suspected cross-contamination and a sequencing artifact. For each public chain, a later analysis derived a clonal expansion index from normalized ranks of inferred template counts within each repertoire. In a later analysis, generation probabilities were computed with a VDJ recombination model fitted to out-of-frame rearrangements, and the resulting probabilities were checked against IGoR. In a later analysis, TCR-TCR, TCR-HLA and TCR-CMV co-occurrence was scored with hypergeometric tests, and a repertoire-size bias correction was applied to TCR pairs. To estimate false discovery rates, a later analysis permuted the HLA or CMV assignments 20 times. A later analysis grouped co-occurring TCRs with DBSCAN, adding TCRdist sequence similarity when clustering within HLA-allele-positive subsets. Repertoires with fewer than 30,000 or more than 120,000 public chains, plus five repertoires with anomalous nucleotide sharing, were excluded from co-occurrence clustering. TCRdb re-hosts the immuneACCESS table, in-frame sequences only. Its copies lack some clones; in the studies checked, an unresolved V gene accounts for under half of them, and the cause for the rest is not known. The DNA was the basis for D and trimming; V, J and clone size are from that table. The sample contains about 150,000 clones, around 84% of them found a single time. The ten largest clones capture more than 2% of the sample.

Points on this clone: The clone's antigen remains unknown. No qualities accompany the bases; no much larger clone lies one base away.

The investigation overall reported the following: Cytomegalovirus status was reported to be diagnosed by the classifier with high specificity and sensitivity in both the original and validation cohorts. An association between a missense DCLRE1C variant and V-gene and J-gene trimming of TCR beta chains was found in a later genetic analysis and replicated in an independent cohort. Because HLA typing was unavailable for some donors at each locus, only the typed subset was used in association tests. A later analysis found that most CMV-associated TCR beta chains appeared HLA-restricted, with HLA associations seemingly driven largely by CMV exposure. A group of highly shared sequence variants was considered likely to be a technical artifact of the sequencing pipeline. Several of the top co-occurrence clusters appeared to be linked to parvovirus B19, influenza, CMV and Epstein-Barr virus, according to a later analysis. Some IMGT-functional V segments, including TRBV6-2 and TRBV6-3, could not be told apart with the 87-base-pair reads, so those segments were excluded. Because counts were too low, seventeen rarely observed V segments, including chromosome 9 orphons, were left out of the earlier analysis of about 500 of the donors. An earlier analysis of around 500 of the donors showed that most TCR beta V segments appeared in productive rearrangements either about 87% or about 30% of the time, which broadly matched IMGT annotations. A further reported finding was that TCR beta sequences accurately predicted the HLA-A and HLA-B alleles for most subjects in the first cohort. A later genetic analysis reported fewer N-insertions in productive TCRs among donors in an Asian-associated ancestry cluster than the approximately 670-donor mean. Most TCR sequences were seen in very few donors, while some public TCRs were found in many individuals. In a later analysis, TCR association rates were found to vary across HLA loci, with the most associated TCRs seen for DRB1 alleles and the fewest for HLA-C alleles. Roughly uniform sequencing depth across donors was assumed in presence/absence analyses, although this assumption may not hold. This cohort had only TCR beta chains sequenced, and the lack of alpha or paired-chain data limited which features could be detected. In a later analysis, some 17,000 TCR beta sequences were associated with specific HLA alleles at a false discovery rate of 0.05. A later analysis found that HLA-associated TCR beta chains were more clonally expanded and had lower generation probabilities than equally common non-associated chains. Strong co-occurrence of HLA alleles, especially DR and DQ, made assigning TCR associations to individual alleles difficult. It was suggested by the authors that the approach could potentially be generalized to other disease states and immunological phenotypes. In vitro tests confirmed that a few of the cytomegalovirus-associated TCR beta chains recognize cytomegalovirus antigens. The only immune exposure information available for the cohort was CMV serostatus. Correlated functional status among segregating V segments might be attributable to linkage disequilibrium, but an unknown experimental factor could not be ruled out. The study listed over 150 TCR beta chains as associated with cytomegalovirus.

The cohort consisted of 600 to 750 healthy bone marrow donors. Cohort members were all nominally healthy when sampled, although unrecorded immune exposures were likely present. The donor tested CMV seronegative, placing the donor among the 352 seronegative members of the cohort. A peripheral blood sample was collected from each donor, and TCR beta sequencing was performed on peripheral blood mononuclear cells. Genomic DNA was extracted from the blood cell samples with the Qiagen DNeasy Blood Extraction Kit. Including cysteine and phenylalanine, the CDR3 has 15 amino acids. Just CDR3 DNA is preserved here, 45 bases in frame from base 1. CDR1 and CDR2 were assigned from the germline V gene (reference sequence) as LNHNV and YYDKDF. V is clipped by 4 bases and J by 8 bases, and the sequence between their germline boundaries is 18 bases long.

Input material: PBMCs. The sequence derives from a boy aged 2 to 10 in good health and CMV-seronegative. This chain is built from TRBV15 and TRBJ2-1; the D segment could be TRBD2, given 6 matching bases. The CDR3 in this case is CATSILRETKDEQFF. The nucleotides read TGTGCCACCAGCATTCTTCGGGAGACCAAGGATGAGCAGTTCTTC.